The 11 T cell receptor beta chains below come from one sample, sequenced in a study of CXCR3-negative and CXCR3-positive naive CD8 T cells. Each TRB cDNA library was prepared by 5' RACE (with UMI labels). TCRdb reprocessed the 5' RACE reads and keeps a single row for each CDR3 protein, giving no DNA. The sample has 100,000 or so distinct CDR3 sequences. Their antigens are not known. Study conclusions and caveats: TRB CDR3s of CXCR3-positive naive cells were more hydrophobic than those of CXCR3-negative naive cells.

The sample was naive CXCR3+ CD8+ T cells from blood. Subset described: CD45RO-CCR7+CD27+CD95- naive CD8+ T cells expressing CXCR3 (TNR3+). Every receptor here comes from a human donor in good health. Some clones in this sample may be carry-over from other donors' samples.

The chain is built from TRBV4-3 and TRBJ2-5; TCRdb selects TRBD2, and the lack of DNA leaves this call unchecked. CDR3 size: 15 residues. Germline-derived CDR1 and CDR2 are LGHNA and YSLEER. This CDR3 is CASSQEVAGGETQYF.

CDR3 region: CASSFNSPYNEQFF. This chain uses TRBV28 with TRBJ2-1. The CDR3 is made up of 14 amino acids. Germline CDR1 reads MDHEN; CDR2 reads SYDVKM. Supplemented by reference TRBV28 and TRBJ2-1, the full variable domain reads DVKVTQSSRYLVKRTGEKVFLECVQDMDHENMFWYRQDPGLGLRLIYFSYDVKMKEKGDIPEGYSVSREKKERFSLILESASTNQTSMYLCASSFNSPYNEQFFGPGTRLTVL.

This chain connects TRBV15 to TRBJ2-1; the TCRdb D gene call, TRBD2, has no DNA to confirm it. The CDR3 loop spans 18 amino acids. Germline V gene data show CDR1 as LNHNV and CDR2 as YYDKDF (reference sequence). This CDR3 is CATSRVRDVAGSYNEQFF.

The chain carries TRBV12-3 or TRBV12-4 and TRBJ1-5; TCRdb proposes TRBD1, but this gene call is untestable without DNA. CDR3 size: 15 residues. Here the CDR3 reads CASSQQGNSNQPQHF.

The rearrangement links TRBV20-1 to TRBJ2-3. The CDR3 sequence is 15 residues long. CDR1 and CDR2 from the germline V gene are DFQATT and SNEGSKA (reference sequence). CDR3 sequence reads: CSARDWSLAPDTQYF.

The CDR3 sequence is CASSLGDRQYF. The rearrangement links TRBV12-3 or TRBV12-4 to TRBJ2-7; TCRdb picks TRBD1, but there is no DNA to check that call. The CDR3 extends over 11 amino acids.

This chain uses TRBV18 with TRBJ2-7. Per the germline V gene, CDR1 is KGHSH and CDR2 is LQKENI. This CDR3 has 16 amino acids. This CDR3 is CASSPRGDNPFYEQYF.

The J gene is TRBJ2-5, the V gene TRBV3-1; the TCRdb call, TRBD1, lacks DNA for checking. The CDR3 loop spans 16 amino acids. In germline, CDR1 is LGHDT, CDR2 YNNKEL (reference sequence). The CDR3 sequence is CASSQEAGLPKETQYF.

The rearrangement joins TRBV12-3 or TRBV12-4 to TRBJ2-5; TCRdb selects TRBD1, and the lack of DNA leaves this call unchecked. The CDR3 runs to 16 residues. The CDR3 loop reads CASSLADDGGQETQYF.

The gene calls are TRBV6-2 or TRBV6-3 and TRBJ2-1; no DNA is available, so the TRBD1 call from TCRdb remains unchecked. The CDR3 is 13 residues long. Per the germline V gene, CDR1 is MNHEY and CDR2 is SVGEGT. CDR3 loop: CASSPQGSFGQFF.

The J gene is TRBJ2-7, the V gene TRBV12-3 or TRBV12-4; there is no DNA to check the TCRdb D call of TRBD1. The CDR3 consists of 13 residues. This chain's CDR3 is CASSETTVVEQYF.